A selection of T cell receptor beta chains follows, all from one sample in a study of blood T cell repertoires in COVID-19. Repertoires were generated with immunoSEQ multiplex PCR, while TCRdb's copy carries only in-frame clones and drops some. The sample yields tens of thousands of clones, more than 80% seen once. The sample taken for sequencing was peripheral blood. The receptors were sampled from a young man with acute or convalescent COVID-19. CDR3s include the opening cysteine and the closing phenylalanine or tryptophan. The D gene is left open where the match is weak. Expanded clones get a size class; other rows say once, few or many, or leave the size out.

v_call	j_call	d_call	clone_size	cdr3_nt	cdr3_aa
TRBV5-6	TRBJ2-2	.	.	TGTGCCAGCAACATCGGGTTGGGCACCGGGGAGCTGTTTTTT	CASNIGLGTGELFF
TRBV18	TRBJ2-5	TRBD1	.	TGTGCCAGCTCATGGGACAGAGAGACCCAGTACTTC	CASSWDRETQYF
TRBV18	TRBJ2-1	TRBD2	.	TGTGCCAGCTCACCACCAGGTCGGGAGGGTAACAATGAGCAGTTCTTC	CASSPPGREGNNEQFF
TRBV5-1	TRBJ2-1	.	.	TGCGCCAGCAGCTTGAGACCGGGGTTCAACAATGAGCAGTTCTTC	CASSLRPGFNNEQFF
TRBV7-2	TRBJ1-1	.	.	TGTGCCAGCAGCTTAGGGCAGAACACTGAAGCTTTCTTT	CASSLGQNTEAFF
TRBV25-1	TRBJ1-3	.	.	TGTGCCAGCAGTGACCTTAAGGGGGTCGGGAACACCATATATTTT	CASSDLKGVGNTIYF
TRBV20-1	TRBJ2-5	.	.	TGCAGTGCTAGGAGGGAGACCCAGTACTTC	CSARRETQYF
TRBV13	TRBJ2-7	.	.	TGTGCCAGCAGCCAAAAGCGTAGCTCCTACGAGCAGTACTTC	CASSQKRSSYEQYF
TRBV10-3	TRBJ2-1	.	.	TGTGCCATCAGGAACCAGGGACTGAACAATGAGCAGTTCTTC	CAIRNQGLNNEQFF
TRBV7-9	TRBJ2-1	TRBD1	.	TGTGCCAGCAGCTTAGCGTTTGGGGACAGGGCATACAATGAGCAGTTCTTC	CASSLAFGDRAYNEQFF
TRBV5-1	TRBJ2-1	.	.	TGCGCCAGCAGCTTGGTTGGGCTGGGCTCCTACAATGAGCAGTTCTTC	CASSLVGLGSYNEQFF
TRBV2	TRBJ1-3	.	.	TGTGCCAGCAGTAAGGGAGGTGGAAACACCATATATTTT	CASSKGGGNTIYF
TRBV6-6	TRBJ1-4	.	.	TGTGCCAGCAGGACTGGACAATCTAATGAAAAACTGTTTTTT	CASRTGQSNEKLFF
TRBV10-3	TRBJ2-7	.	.	TGTGCCATCAGTCCCGAGCCCAGTCGGGTGCAGTACTTC	CAISPEPSRVQYF
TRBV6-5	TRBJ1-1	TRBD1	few	TGTGCCAGCAGACCAGGGGGGATCGCTGAAGCTTTCTTT	CASRPGGIAEAFF
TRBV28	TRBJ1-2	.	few	TGTGCCAGCAGCCCCCTACCTTACTATGGCTACACCTTC	CASSPLPYYGYTF
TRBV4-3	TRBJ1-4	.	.	TGCGCCAGCAGCTATATCAGGGCGGTTAATGAAAAACTGTTTTTT	CASSYIRAVNEKLFF
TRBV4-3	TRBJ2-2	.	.	TGCGCCAGCAGCCAAGTAGAACGGGTCTCTTACACCGGGGAGCTGTTTTTT	CASSQVERVSYTGELFF
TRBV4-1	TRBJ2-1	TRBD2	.	TGCGCCAGCAGCCAGGGACAACCGGGACTAGCGTGGCATGAGCAGTTCTTC	CASSQGQPGLAWHEQFF
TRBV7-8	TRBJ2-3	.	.	TGTGCCAGCAGCTTAGAACAGCGGTCCACAGATACGCAGTATTTT	CASSLEQRSTDTQYF
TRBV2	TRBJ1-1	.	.	TGTGCCAGCACTCTGAACACTGAAGCTTTCTTT	CASTLNTEAFF
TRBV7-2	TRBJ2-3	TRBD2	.	TGTGCCAGCAGCTTTGGGACTACCGACACAGATACGCAGTATTTT	CASSFGTTDTDTQYF
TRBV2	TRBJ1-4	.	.	TGTGCCAGCAGTGAATCCGGGAGGGGTGAAAAACTGTTTTTT	CASSESGRGEKLFF
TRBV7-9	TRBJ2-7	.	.	TGTGCCAGCAAAGGTAGCGGCTACGAGCAGTACTTC	CASKGSGYEQYF
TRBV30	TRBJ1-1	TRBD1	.	TGTGCCTGGAGTGTATTACAGGGGGCGGGGGCTTTCTTT	CAWSVLQGAGAFF
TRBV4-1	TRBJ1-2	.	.	TGCGCCAGCAGCCAAGAGTGGGGAGCTCTATATGGCTACACCTTC	CASSQEWGALYGYTF
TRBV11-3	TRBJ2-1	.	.	TGTGCCAGCAGCCTACGAATAATTAGCGGAAAGGCCAGGCATGAGCAGTTCTTC	CASSLRIISGKARHEQFF
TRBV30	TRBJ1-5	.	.	TGTGCCTGGAGTCTTTCAGGGAATCAGCCCCAGCATTTT	CAWSLSGNQPQHF
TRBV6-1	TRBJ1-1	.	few	TGTGCCAGCAGTGAAGGGTCCGTACGGGACACTGAAGCTTTCTTT	CASSEGSVRDTEAFF
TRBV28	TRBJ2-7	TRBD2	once	TGTGCCAGCAGTGAAGGTTCTAGCGGGAGCCACGAGCAGTACTTC	CASSEGSSGSHEQYF
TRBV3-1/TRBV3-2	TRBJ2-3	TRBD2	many	TGTGCCAGCAGCCCGACTAGCGGGAGCACAGATACGCAGTATTTT	CASSPTSGSTDTQYF
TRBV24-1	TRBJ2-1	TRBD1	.	TGTGCCACCAGTGACCCTAAGACAGGGCGCTCCTACAATGAGCAGTTCTTC	CATSDPKTGRSYNEQFF
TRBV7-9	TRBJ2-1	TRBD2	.	TGTGCCAGCAGCTTAGGGGGAGAGACTAGCGGGAGAGGTGAGCAGTTCTTC	CASSLGGETSGRGEQFF
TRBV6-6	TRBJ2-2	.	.	TGTGCCAGCAGTTCCGACTGGGAGCTGTTTTTT	CASSSDWELFF
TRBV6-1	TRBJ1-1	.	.	TGTGCCAGCACTGAAGGACTCGAAGCTTTCTTT	CASTEGLEAFF
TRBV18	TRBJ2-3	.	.	TGTGCCAGCTCACCGGATCGAGGAGATACGCAGTATTTT	CASSPDRGDTQYF
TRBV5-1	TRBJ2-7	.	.	TGCGCCAGCAGCTTGGGGGCAGGTAGCTCCTACGAGCAGTACTTC	CASSLGAGSSYEQYF
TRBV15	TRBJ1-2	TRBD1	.	TGTGCCACCAGCAGAGGGACAGGGTACTATGGCTACACCTTC	CATSRGTGYYGYTF
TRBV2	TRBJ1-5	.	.	TGTGCCAGCAGACCAGGACAGTTCAATCAGCCCCAGCATTTT	CASRPGQFNQPQHF
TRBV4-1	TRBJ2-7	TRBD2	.	TGCGCCAGCACCCGGGAGGCTAGCGGGTCCTACGAGCAGTACTTC	CASTREASGSYEQYF
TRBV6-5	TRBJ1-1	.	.	TGTGCCAGCAGCCCCCTTGACCGGGAGGTCACTGAAGCTTTCTTT	CASSPLDREVTEAFF
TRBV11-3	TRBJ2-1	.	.	TGTGCCAGCAGTCAGGCGGGGAGCTCCTACAATGAGCAGTTCTTC	CASSQAGSSYNEQFF
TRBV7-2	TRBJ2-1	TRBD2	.	TGTGCCAGCAGCTTAAGGTGGTCTAGCGGGAGGGATGGTGAGCAGTTCTTC	CASSLRWSSGRDGEQFF
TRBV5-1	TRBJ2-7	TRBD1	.	TGCGCCAGCAGCCGGGACAGGGGGTCCCACGAGCAGTACTTC	CASSRDRGSHEQYF
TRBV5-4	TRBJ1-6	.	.	TGTGCCAGCAGCTTGAATCTCGACAGGCCCAATTCACCCCTCCACTTT	CASSLNLDRPNSPLHF
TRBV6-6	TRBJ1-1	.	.	TGTGCCAGCAGTTACTCGATGCAGGAGAACACTGAAGCTTTCTTT	CASSYSMQENTEAFF
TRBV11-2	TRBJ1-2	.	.	TGTGCCAGCAGCTTATCCCCGGACAGTAACTATGGCTACACCTTC	CASSLSPDSNYGYTF
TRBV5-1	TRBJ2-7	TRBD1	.	TGCGCCAGCAGCTTGGTGACAGGGGGCTCGGGCGAGCAGTACTTC	CASSLVTGGSGEQYF
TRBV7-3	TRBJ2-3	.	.	TGTGCCAGCAGCTTAATGGGGACAACTAGGCCAGATACGCAGTATTTT	CASSLMGTTRPDTQYF
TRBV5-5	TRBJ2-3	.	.	TGTGCCAGCGCCGGGTCGTACACAGATACGCAGTATTTT	CASAGSYTDTQYF
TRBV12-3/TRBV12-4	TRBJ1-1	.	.	TGTGCCAGCAGTGTTACCGCGGTTACTGAAGCTTTCTTT	CASSVTAVTEAFF
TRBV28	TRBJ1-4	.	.	TGTGCCAGCAGGGAGAGTTCAACTAATGAAAAACTGTTTTTT	CASRESSTNEKLFF
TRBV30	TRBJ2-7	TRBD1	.	TGTGCCTGGAGTAGGGGGCTTACCTACGAGCAGTACTTC	CAWSRGLTYEQYF
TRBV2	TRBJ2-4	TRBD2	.	TGTGCCAGCAATTGGGGAGCGGGAGATACCATTCAGTACTTC	CASNWGAGDTIQYF
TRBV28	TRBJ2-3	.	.	TGTGCCAGCAGTTTAGGGCGTGCATTTAGCACAGATACGCAGTATTTT	CASSLGRAFSTDTQYF
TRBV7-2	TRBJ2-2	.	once	TGTGCCAGCAGACCGAGGTTCACCGGGGAGCTGTTTTTT	CASRPRFTGELFF